A single sample is the source of the 17 T cell receptor beta chains below, sequenced in a study of vaccination effects on CD4 cells after COVID-19 (dated by TCRdb to about 2022). Their antigens remain unidentified. Library method: the immunoSEQ multiplex PCR assay. TCRdb carries this immuneACCESS record with in-frame sequences only. Its versions omit some clonotypes, under half of them owing to an unresolved V gene in the studies checked, with the rest unexplained. For this sample the table gives roughly 50,000 clones, of which about four fifths were detected only once. 5.5% to 7% of the sample belongs to the ten largest clones. The ViraFEST assay stimulated PBMC with viral peptide pools and then used TCR sequencing to identify antigen-specific CD4+ T cell clonotypes by expansion. After approximately 11 days of culture, CD4+ T cells were isolated with the EasySep CD4+ T cell isolation kit. The absence of prior SARS-CoV-2 infection in healthy vaccine recipients was confirmed by negative nucleocapsid antibodies before and after vaccination.

Source: CD4+ T cells from PBMCs cultured with HCoV-OC43 spike peptides, taken before COVID-19 vaccination. The intended sense of this specimen's cell subset or site label: HCoV-OC43 spike overlapping peptide pool stimulation. Receptors originate from a human donor who received a COVID-19 vaccine.

A single count supports this clone. This chain joins TRBV5-1 and TRBJ2-2, with 7 positions matching TRBD1. This CDR3 spans 15 amino acids. Per the germline V gene, CDR1 is SGHRS and CDR2 is YFSETQ. The junction had 11 bases not matched to a gene; V was cut back by 6 bases and J by 6 bases. The CDR3 spells CASTPSRQGAGELFF. CDR3 bases: TGCGCCAGCACTCCCTCACGGCAGGGGGCCGGGGAGCTGTTTTTT.

The V call is TRBV7-3, the J call TRBJ2-2, with D unresolved. The V gene lost 2 bases and the J gene lost 4 bases, with 5 bases spanning the gap. Per germline, CDR1 SGHTA and CDR2 FQGTGA. The CDR3 has 13 residues. The CDR3 reads CASSLGSTGELFF. The CDR3 DNA sequence: TGTGCCAGCAGCTTAGGAAGCACCGGGGAGCTGTTTTTT.

The chain is built from TRBV6-1 and TRBJ2-1; D is unresolved. Trimming stripped 0 bases from V and 2 bases from J, with 5 bases between. The CDR3 is 14 residues long. CDR1 and CDR2 (germline): MNHNS, SASEGT. The CDR3 sequence: CASSEAGTYNEQFF. The CDR3 DNA reads TGTGCCAGCAGTGAAGCTGGGACCTACAATGAGCAGTTCTTC.

V and J are TRBV2 and TRBJ2-5; TRBD1 aligns across 8 bases. CDR1 SNHLY and CDR2 FYNNEI come from the germline V gene. The CDR3 has 13 residues. V lost 8 bases and J lost 13; bases outside the gene matches: 15. CDR3 region: CASVTGGNVKGYF. The DNA for the CDR3 is TGTGCCAGCGTCACAGGGGGAAATGTTAAGGGGTACTTC.

This clone is classed as medium-sized. This chain uses TRBV14 with TRBJ1-6, with a tentative D call TRBD1 (5 bases). The CDR3 is 13 residues long. Trimming cost V 4 bases and J 9 bases, with 10 bases left between them. CDR1 is SGHDN, CDR2 FVKESK, per germline. The CDR3 spells CASSLGGVSPLHF. CDR3 in DNA: TGTGCCAGCAGCCTGGGAGGGGTTTCACCCCTCCACTTT. Looking up the rest from reference TRBV14 and TRBJ1-6 gives the full variable domain: EAGVTQFPSHSVIEKGQTVTLRCDPISGHDNLYWYRRVMGKEIKFLLHFVKESKQDESGMPNNRFLAERTGGTYSTLKVQPAELEDSGVYFCASSLGGVSPLHFGNGTRLTVT.

V gene TRBV7-9 combines with J gene TRBJ1-4; weak D call: TRBD1 (5 bases). Trimming took off 0 bases at V and 5 bases at J, with 13 bases between the two ends. Germline-derived CDR1 and CDR2 are SEHNR and FQNEAQ (reference sequence). The CDR3 covers 16 residues. The CDR3 region has the DNA TGTGCCAGCAGCTTAGCGAGAGGGACGGGGAATGAAAAACTGTTTTTT. Translating gives CASSLARGTGNEKLFF.

This chain uses TRBV7-2 with TRBJ2-3; TRBD1 agrees at 8 bases. V was clipped by 4 bases and J by 6 bases; unmatched bases: 6. Germline V lookup: CDR1 SGHTA, CDR2 FQGNSA. The CDR3 loop spans 14 amino acids. The CDR3 sequence: CASSSRTGTDTQYF. In DNA form, the CDR3 reads TGTGCCAGCAGCTCCCGGACAGGGACGGATACGCAGTATTTT.

The chain carries TRBV5-4 and TRBJ2-2, with D perhaps matching TRBD1 (6 bases). The germline CDR1 and CDR2 sequences are SGHNT and YYREEE (reference sequence). This CDR3 comprises 16 residues. Between the trimmed V and J ends, which lost 2 bases and 7 bases, there was a span of 18 bases. CDR3 region: CASSLKSQGANGELFF. The CDR3 DNA follows: TGTGCCAGCAGCTTAAAATCACAGGGAGCAAACGGGGAGCTGTTTTTT.

This clone was detected a few times. The chain joins TRBV5-5 to TRBJ2-7, with 7 bases identical to TRBD1. Germline trimming cut 1 base from V and 3 bases from J; bases unmatched to any gene: 16. The CDR3 covers 18 residues. Germline CDR1 reads SGHKS; CDR2 reads YYEKEE (reference sequence). CDR3 nucleotide sequence: TGTGCCAGCAGCTTGACAATTAAAACAGGGGCGCGAGTCTACGAGCAGTACGTC. This gives the protein CASSLTIKTGARVYEQYV.

The gene calls are TRBV18 and TRBJ1-2, with 7 bases aligning to TRBD1. Unmatched junction bases numbered 6, after V lost 2 bases and J lost 6 bases. In germline, CDR1 is KGHSH, CDR2 LQKENI. The CDR3 covers 14 residues. The CDR3 nucleotides are TGTGCCAGCTCACCAACAGGGGAGGCTCATGGCTACACCTTC. Amino acid sequence: CASSPTGEAHGYTF.

The rearrangement links TRBV4-1 to TRBJ2-3, with 8 nucleotides matching TRBD2. The ends lost 0 bases at V and 0 bases at J; junction bases unmatched: 8. The CDR3 loop spans 18 amino acids. CDR1 is MGHRA, CDR2 YSYEKL, per germline. CDR3 sequence: CASSQDFSGASSTDTQYF. The CDR3 DNA reads TGCGCCAGCAGCCAAGATTTTAGCGGGGCCTCTAGCACAGATACGCAGTATTTT.

The chain combines TRBV5-1 with TRBJ2-5; TRBD2 might be the D (7 bases). Germline lookup yields CDR1 SGHRS and CDR2 YFSETQ. The CDR3 has 14 amino acids. V shed 2 bases and J shed 5 bases, with 13 bases lying between them. CDR3 amino acids: CASSFTGGRETQYF. The DNA for the CDR3 is TGCGCCAGCAGCTTTACGGGGGGCCGGGAGACCCAGTACTTC.

V usage is TRBV18 and J usage is TRBJ1-2, with unresolved D. This CDR3 comprises 13 residues. Trimming took off 2 bases at V and 0 bases at J, with 4 bases between the two ends. CDR1 is KGHSH and CDR2 is LQKENI in the germline V gene. This CDR3 reads CASSPATNYGYTF. CDR3 coding DNA: TGTGCCAGCTCACCAGCTACTAACTATGGCTACACCTTC.

V and J are TRBV24-1 and TRBJ1-2; TRBD1 matches at 8 bases. V lost 4 bases to trimming and J lost 3 bases; unmatched junction nucleotides: 6. The CDR3 length is 15 residues. Germline-derived CDR1 and CDR2 are KGHDR and SFDVKD. CDR3 in amino acids: CATSDPGQGDYGYTF. For the CDR3, the DNA is TGTGCCACCAGTGACCCCGGACAGGGAGACTATGGCTACACCTTC.

The count of this clone is one. The chain uses TRBV5-1 and TRBJ2-2; a weak D match, TRBD1 (5 bases). Germline V gene sequence: CDR1 SGHRS, CDR2 YFSETQ. CDR3 length: 15 amino acids. Trimming removed 3 bases at V and 4 bases at J, with 13 bases between. CDR3 coding DNA: TGCGCCAGCAGCTCTACAGCAGGGTCCACCGGGGAGCTGTTTTTT. The encoded protein is CASSSTAGSTGELFF.

The V gene is TRBV10-1, the J gene TRBJ2-7; 7 positions match TRBD2. Trimming removed 11 bases from V and 5 bases from J; junction bases left unmatched: 15. This CDR3 region has 14 residues. Germline V gives CDR1 WNHNN, CDR2 SYGVQD (reference sequence). This CDR3 is CAPQVGGREDEQYV. The CDR3 region has the DNA TGCGCCCCCCAAGTCGGAGGGAGGGAGGACGAGCAGTACGTC.

The CDR3 region has the DNA TGTGCCAGCTCACCAGGGACAGGGGCGAACACTGAAGCTTTCTTT. It translates to CASSPGTGANTEAFF. The rearrangement links TRBV18 to TRBJ1-1; 10 bases match TRBD1. The CDR3 loop spans 15 amino acids. The V segment lost 2 bases and the J segment 1 base; nucleotides outside the gene matches: 1. Germline V lookup: CDR1 KGHSH, CDR2 LQKENI.